This T cell receptor (beta chain) derives from a study of shared clonotypes between healthy human individuals. Study-level points and caveats: It was observed that roughly 4.8% of naive CD4 clonotypes were shared across several donors. Large sequencing depth failed to make sorted-subset sequencing complete, rarefaction showed.

This clone was seen at least ten times. The antigen is undetermined. Over several immunoSEQ plates, each subset's genomic DNA was distributed in even portions. Method: immunoSEQ multiplex PCR; TCRdb's copy keeps in-frame clones and lacks some. The sample has approximately 700,000 clones, around 78% seen once. The healthy adult donors were HIV-negative and reported no recent acute infections or vaccinations. This TCR derives from a woman aged 30 to 39 in good health. Specimen: memory CD4+ T cells sorted from blood. Documented subset: CD45RA-negative fraction.

The CDR3 here is CASSLRHKQETQYF. The CDR3 DNA reads as TGTGCCAGCAGCTTAAGGCACAAACAAGAGACCCAGTACTTC. The V call is TRBV11-1, the J call TRBJ2-5, with D hard to call. This CDR3 spans 14 amino acids. Germline CDR1 reads SGHAT; CDR2 reads FQDESV (reference sequence). V dropped 2 bases and J dropped 2 bases, with 9 bases sitting between them.